The 25 T cell receptor beta chains listed next were all sequenced from one sample in a study of identical twins. TCRdb passed the 5' RACE reads through MiXCR, listing each CDR3 protein once. Of roughly 250,000 distinct CDR3 sequences in the sample, roughly an eighth were seen once. Sequencing used memory (CD45RO+) T cells sorted from blood. These receptor sequences come from a woman aged 18-30 years in good health.

This clonotype was observed a handful of times. CDR3 DNA: TGTGCCAGCAGCCCCTCTAGACAGGTGATCGCCGGGGAGCTGTTTTTT. Its translation is CASSPSRQVIAGELFF. V is TRBV5-6 and J is TRBJ2-2; perhaps TRBD1 as D (6 bases). The V gene lost 4 bases and the J gene lost 6 bases, with 19 bases spanning the gap. The CDR3 loop spans 16 amino acids. CDR1 is SGHDT, CDR2 YYEEEE, per germline.

This clonotype was recorded a few times. This chain uses TRBV29-1 with TRBJ2-5; D unresolved. The CDR3 is made up of 12 amino acids. Trimming took off 4 bases at V and 1 base at J, with 7 bases between the two ends. From germline, CDR1 is SQVTM and CDR2 ANQGSEA. The CDR3 nucleotides are TGCAGCGTTGTAACAGCCCAAGAGACCCAGTACTTC. Protein product: CSVVTAQETQYF.

Only a few counts were recorded for this clonotype. V is TRBV27 and J is TRBJ2-1; no reliable D call. This CDR3 has 16 amino acids. The V end lost 8 bases, the J end lost 5 bases, and 22 bases lay between the germline ends. CDR1 MNHEY and CDR2 SMNVEV come from the germline V gene (reference sequence). CDR3 coding DNA: TGTGCCAGCGCCCCAAGTTGGGCCAGGTCGAACAATGAGCAGTTCTTC. Translating it yields CASAPSWARSNNEQFF.

This clonotype came up a few times. The CDR3 loop reads CSVVSGPRYEQYF. The DNA for the CDR3 is TGCAGCGTTGTTTCCGGGCCAAGATACGAGCAGTACTTC. V usage is TRBV29-1 and J usage is TRBJ2-7; D is unclear. The CDR3 totals 13 residues. CDR1 SQVTM and CDR2 ANQGSEA come from the germline V gene. Trimming took 4 bases from V and 4 from J, leaving 14 bases between them.

Concerning this clonotype: A much larger clone differs by one base, so this may be a read error. The J gene is TRBJ2-1, the V gene TRBV7-6; D possibly corresponds to TRBD2 (5 bases). From germline, CDR1 is SGHVS and CDR2 FNYEAQ. There are 15 residues in the CDR3. Trimming shortened V by 1 base and J by 4 bases, and 11 bases separated the two germline ends. The CDR3 region has the DNA TGTGCCAGCAGCTTAGGTAGCGTGGCATACAATGAGCAGTTCTTC. Protein: CASSLGSVAYNEQFF.

The genes are TRBV2 and TRBJ1-2; no definite D call. The length of the CDR3 is 13 residues. CDR1 is SNHLY, CDR2 FYNNEI, per germline. The V end was cut by 4 bases, the J end by 2 bases, with 8 bases between. This CDR3 reads CASSAEGNYGYTF. The CDR3 DNA is TGTGCCAGCAGTGCGGAAGGAAACTATGGCTACACCTTC.

This clonotype was counted many times. The CDR3 here is CASSLSPGTGLTF. CDR3 bases: TGTGCCAGCAGCTTATCACCAGGGACAGGCTTGACTTTC. The chain employs TRBV7-2 and TRBJ2-6; 8 bases match TRBD1. The germline CDR1 and CDR2 sequences are SGHTA and FQGNSA. V shed 2 bases, J shed 17 bases, and the junction held 8 bases outside the gene matches. The CDR3 contains 13 residues.

There are a few counts of this clonotype. The chain uses TRBV30 and TRBJ2-2; 11 nucleotides match TRBD2. This CDR3 is built from 15 residues. Germline CDR1 reads GTSNPN; CDR2 reads SVGIG (reference sequence). Trimming cost V 5 bases and J 0 bases; bases outside gene matches: 2. This CDR3 is CAWVAGGANTGELFF. CDR3 coding DNA: TGTGCCTGGGTAGCGGGAGGGGCGAACACCGGGGAGCTGTTTTTT.

The chain carries TRBV21-1 and TRBJ2-4; the table's D call TRBD1 went unverified against the DNA. TRBV21-1 is flagged as a pseudogene. This CDR3 is 17 amino acids long. The CDR3 is CASSKDRQGTAKNIQYF. DNA of the CDR3: TGTGCCAGCAGCAAGGACCGACAGGGGACAGCCAAAAACATTCAGTACTTC.

This clonotype was detected many times. The chain recombines TRBV20-1 with TRBJ2-3; either TRBD1 or TRBD2 may fit D (5 bases each). V gave up 5 bases and J gave up 5 bases, with 11 bases separating them. This CDR3 is 12 amino acids long. Germline V gene sequence: CDR1 DFQATT, CDR2 SNEGSKA (reference sequence). The CDR3 nucleotides read TGCAGTGCTGGGACGTCGGGAGATACGCAGTATTTT. Translation gives CSAGTSGDTQYF.

This clonotype was observed a few times. The V call is TRBV14, the J call TRBJ2-2, with a weak D call TRBD2 (6 bases). The CDR3 has 16 residues. The V gene's germline CDR1 is SGHDN and CDR2 FVKESK. The germline V and J ends were trimmed by 4 bases and 4 bases, with 16 bases remaining between them. The CDR3 region has the DNA TGTGCCAGCAGCCTTTCTAGGGGACTTTCCACCGGGGAGCTGTTTTTT. This gives the protein CASSLSRGLSTGELFF.

The sample holds a few counts of this clonotype. This chain links TRBV29-1 with TRBJ2-7, with D perhaps TRBD2 (5 bases). Looked up from germline, CDR1 is SQVTM and CDR2 is ANQGSEA. There are 12 residues in the CDR3. Trimming took off 2 bases at V and 7 bases at J, with 12 bases between the two ends. CDR3 sequence reads: CSVEPTSGEQYF. For the CDR3, the DNA is TGCAGCGTTGAACCCACCTCGGGGGAGCAGTACTTC.

In its sample, this clonotype was seen a few times. The rearrangement joins TRBV5-1 to TRBJ2-1; 7 bases fit TRBD2. The CDR3 extends over 15 amino acids. Germline assignment: CDR1 SGHRS and CDR2 YFSETQ. After removal of 1 base from V and 3 bases from J, the junction contained 4 bases not matched to a gene. The CDR3 loop is CASSLTSAYYNEQFF. The CDR3 nucleotides read TGCGCCAGCAGCTTGACTAGCGCCTACTACAATGAGCAGTTCTTC.

This clonotype was seen a few times. The V call is TRBV7-9, the J call TRBJ1-4; D is perhaps TRBD1 (6 bases). Germline CDR1 SEHNR, CDR2 FQNEAQ (reference sequence). The germline V and J ends were trimmed by 0 bases and 5 bases, with 10 bases remaining between them. The CDR3 runs to 15 residues. CDR3 amino acids: CASSLAGGPNEKLFF. CDR3 bases: TGTGCCAGCAGCTTAGCGGGGGGGCCCAATGAAAAACTGTTTTTT.

This clonotype turned up a few times. The rearrangement uses TRBV6-1 and TRBJ2-7; D is possibly TRBD1 or TRBD2 (5 bases each). Deletions cut 5 bases from V and 0 bases from J, with 11 bases between. The V gene's germline CDR1 is MNHNS and CDR2 SASEGT. The CDR3 is 14 residues long. CDR3 nucleotide sequence: TGTGCCAGCAGTAAGGACGGGACCTCCTACGAGCAGTACTTC. This encodes CASSKDGTSYEQYF.

This clonotype rates as medium-sized. The genes are TRBV7-6 and TRBJ1-5; unclear D gene. The germline gives CDR1 SGHVS, CDR2 FNYEAQ. Deletions cut 3 bases from V and 0 bases from J, with 6 bases between. CDR3 size: 14 residues. In DNA, the CDR3 is TGTGCCAGCAGCTTGATGAGTAGCAATCAGCCCCAGCATTTT. Residues: CASSLMSSNQPQHF.

The chain links TRBV7-8 to TRBJ2-1; D is unresolved. V was trimmed by 1 base and J by 6 bases, leaving 7 bases between them. Germline CDR1 is SGHVS and CDR2 is FQNEAQ. The CDR3 has 13 amino acids. The CDR3 DNA reads as TGTGCCAGCAGCTTAGTTCTGCCCAATGAGCAGTTCTTC. Protein: CASSLVLPNEQFF.

This clonotype has only a few counts. The gene calls are TRBV7-8 and TRBJ2-1, with 8 bases matching TRBD2. This CDR3 is built from 18 residues. Germline V gene sequence: CDR1 SGHVS, CDR2 FQNEAQ. After removal of 5 bases from V and 0 bases from J, the junction contained 12 bases not matched to a gene. CDR3 bases: TGTGCCAGCAGCCAAGCGGGGGCGTCTCATAGCTCCTACAATGAGCAGTTCTTC. Residues: CASSQAGASHSSYNEQFF.

This sequence joins TRBV27 and TRBJ2-7, with 10 bases lining up with TRBD1. The CDR3 is 15 amino acids. The ends lost 7 bases at V and 6 bases at J; junction bases unmatched: 12. Germline CDR1 and CDR2: MNHEY and SMNVEV (reference sequence). The CDR3 sequence: CASTKAGTGAPEQYF. The CDR3 DNA reads as TGTGCCAGCACGAAAGCCGGGACAGGGGCCCCCGAGCAGTACTTC.

In its sample, this clonotype was seen a few times. The chain combines TRBV7-9 with TRBJ1-5; D possibly corresponds to TRBD1 (5 bases). The ends were cut back, 8 bases at V and 4 bases at J, with 12 bases in the middle. This CDR3 contains 13 residues. Germline loops: CDR1 SEHNR, CDR2 FQNEAQ (reference sequence). The CDR3 DNA reads TGTGCCAGCGGGGGAACGGGTAATCAGCCCCAGCATTTT. Translation gives CASGGTGNQPQHF.

This clonotype was observed a few times. The rearrangement joins TRBV6-2 or TRBV6-3 to TRBJ2-1; no clear D gene. The CDR3 length is 14 residues. The V end was cut by 8 bases, the J end by 0 bases, with 11 bases between. Germline V CDR1 and CDR2: MNHEY, SVGEGT. The CDR3 spells CASARKSSYNEQFF. The CDR3, as DNA: TGTGCCAGCGCTCGGAAGAGCTCCTACAATGAGCAGTTCTTC.

The chain joins TRBV9 to TRBJ2-7; no definite D call. The germline V gene has CDR1 SGDLS and CDR2 YYNGEE. V was shortened by 0 bases and J by 3 bases, with 10 bases between the two germline ends. There are 14 residues in the CDR3. The CDR3, as DNA: TGTGCCAGCAGCGTAGGTTGGAGAGACTACGAGCAGTACTTC. Its protein product is CASSVGWRDYEQYF.

The table lists this clonotype with many counts. This sequence joins TRBV11-2 and TRBJ1-5; D call uncertain. V lost 5 bases and J lost 4, with 9 bases in between. CDR1 and CDR2 (germline): SGHAT, FQNNGV. This CDR3 spans 13 amino acids. CDR3: CASSHDKNQPQHF. CDR3 coding DNA: TGTGCCAGCAGCCACGACAAAAATCAGCCCCAGCATTTT.

A few counts support this clonotype. The chain employs TRBV5-5 and TRBJ2-1; D is uncertain. In germline, CDR1 is SGHKS, CDR2 YYEKEE (reference sequence). Trimming left V 0 bases short and J 6 bases short, with 10 bases between. This CDR3 spans 14 amino acids. The CDR3 bases are TGTGCCAGCAGCTTGGCCCCGGCGGCCAATGAGCAGTTCTTC. Amino acid sequence: CASSLAPAANEQFF.

This clonotype has a handful of counts. J is TRBJ2-2 and V is TRBV4-3; tentatively, D is TRBD2 (6 bases). The V end was cut by 2 bases, the J end by 4 bases, with 11 bases between. Germline CDR1 LGHNA, CDR2 YSLEER. CDR3 length: 15 amino acids. In DNA form, the CDR3 reads TGCGCCAGCAGCCAAAAGGGACTGGGCACCGGGGAGCTGTTTTTT. Protein sequence: CASSQKGLGTGELFF.